This entry lists 2 T cell receptor beta chains sequenced from one sample in a study of shared clonotypes between healthy human individuals. TCRdb's copy holds only in-frame clones and misses some; the assay was immunoSEQ multiplex PCR. Of millions of clones in the sample, over 85% were seen once. Sequenced sample: naive CD4+ T cells sorted from blood. Noted subset: CD45RA+ positively selected. These receptors all stem from a man aged 18 to 29 in good health.

The rearrangement joins TRBV9 to TRBJ2-1; 8 bases fit TRBD2. Germline V gene data show CDR1 as SGDLS and CDR2 as YYNGEE. The V segment lost 0 bases and the J segment 1 base; nucleotides outside the gene matches: 3. The CDR3 runs to 16 residues. The CDR3 DNA is TGTGCCAGCAGCGTAGCGGGGGGGCGGTCCTACAATGAGCAGTTCTTC. Amino acids: CASSVAGGRSYNEQFF.

On this clone itself: Other DNA sequences in this specimen translate into the identical CDR3. The rearrangement uses TRBV27 and TRBJ2-3, with no clear D. The V end lost 2 bases, the J end lost 1 base, and 4 bases lay between the germline ends. The CDR3 runs to 13 residues. Germline values: CDR1 MNHEY, CDR2 SMNVEV (reference sequence). The CDR3 loop is CASSLRRTDTQYF. CDR3 DNA: TGTGCCAGCAGTTTACGGCGCACAGATACGCAGTATTTT.